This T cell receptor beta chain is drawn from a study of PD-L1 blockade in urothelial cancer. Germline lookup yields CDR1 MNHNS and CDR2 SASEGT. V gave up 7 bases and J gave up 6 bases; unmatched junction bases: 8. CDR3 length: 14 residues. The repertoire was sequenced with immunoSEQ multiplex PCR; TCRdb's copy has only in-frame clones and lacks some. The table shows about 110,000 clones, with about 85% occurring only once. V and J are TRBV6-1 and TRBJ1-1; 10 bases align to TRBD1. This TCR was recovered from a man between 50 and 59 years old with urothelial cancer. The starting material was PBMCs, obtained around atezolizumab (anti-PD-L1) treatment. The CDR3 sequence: CASTAGQGIAEAFF. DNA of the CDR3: TGTGCCAGCACCGCGGGACAGGGGATCGCTGAAGCTTTCTTT.